This TCR beta chain was sequenced in a study of T cell responses to AZD1222 COVID-19 vaccine. Study-level findings and limits: Regions 160-218 and 743-854 held dominance among vaccine-associated CD4 TCRs, which spanned spike. It should be noted that donors were predominantly white British and more often female, and clonal diversity was possibly underestimated.

Worth noting for this clone: What it binds is unknown.

This CDR3 is built from 17 residues. CDR1 is SGHNT and CDR2 is YYREEE in the germline V gene (reference sequence). V gave up 3 bases and J gave up 5 bases, with 23 bases separating them. Data came from immunoSEQ multiplex PCR; TCRdb stores just in-frame clones and leaves some out. The data hold about 140,000 clones, with 80% to 95% observed a single time. Material: peripheral blood, obtained on day 0 of AZD1222 vaccination. The source is an adult in good health. This chain uses TRBV5-4 with TRBJ2-5; D is perhaps TRBD2 (6 bases). The CDR3 region is CASSSPIWDSGTETQYF. CDR3 bases: TGTGCCAGCAGCTCCCCAATATGGGATAGCGGAACGGAGACCCAGTACTTC.